Shown below are 6 T cell receptor beta chains from a single sample sequenced in a study of shared clonotypes between healthy human individuals. TCRdb keeps only in-frame clones here, not all; method: immunoSEQ multiplex PCR. The profile covers about 2 million clones, with 85% to 95% appearing a single time and 0.85% to 1.3% taken by the ten largest. Naive CD8 cells were CD45RO-negative, positively selected for CCR7, excluding terminally differentiated effector memory CD45RA+ cells. The sequencing input was naive CD8+ T cells sorted from blood. The receptors originated from a young man in good health.

The chain couples TRBV25-1 to TRBJ2-2; perhaps TRBD2 as D (5 bases). V lost 6 bases and J 3 bases, leaving 20 bases between the germline ends. CDR3 length equals 17 residues. Germline assignment: CDR1 MGHDK and CDR2 SYGVNS. This chain's CDR3 is CASRGKKGKADTGELFF. The DNA of the CDR3 is TGTGCCAGCAGGGGGAAGAAAGGGAAAGCGGACACCGGGGAGCTGTTTTTT.

The chain has TRBV13 and TRBJ2-7; weak D call: TRBD1 (5 bases). V lost 3 bases and J lost 5, with 11 bases in between. This CDR3 comprises 13 residues. Germline V gene data show CDR1 as PRHDT and CDR2 as FYEKMQ (reference sequence). The CDR3: CASSLGRVNEQYF. The CDR3 bases are TGTGCCAGCAGCTTGGGCAGGGTTAACGAGCAGTACTTC.

This clone was observed a single time. The V gene is TRBV21-1, the J gene TRBJ1-2. TRBV21-1 corresponds to a pseudogene. This CDR3 is 12 amino acids long. The CDR3, as DNA: TGTGCCAGCAGCAAAGGGGGGAATGGCTACACCTTC. Translation: CASSKGGNGYTF.

The chain combines TRBV13 with TRBJ2-2; D may be TRBD2 (6 bases). The germline V and J ends were trimmed by 0 bases and 1 base, with 15 bases remaining between them. This CDR3 comprises 18 residues. Germline lookup yields CDR1 PRHDT and CDR2 FYEKMQ (reference sequence). In DNA, the CDR3 is TGTGCCAGCAGCTTAGGACGAGGACCGGGGGTGAACACCGGGGAGCTGTTTTTT. Its protein product is CASSLGRGPGVNTGELFF.

The chain carries TRBV9 and TRBJ2-1, with D unclear. V lost 4 bases and J lost 6, with 17 bases in between. The CDR3 extends over 15 amino acids. Germline assignment: CDR1 SGDLS and CDR2 YYNGEE. The CDR3 sequence is CASSPYRLPANEQFF. Written as DNA, the CDR3 is TGTGCCAGCAGCCCTTACCGACTCCCCGCCAATGAGCAGTTCTTC.

The CDR3 DNA follows: TGCGCCAGCAGCCAATACGATGGGGGGGAGGGATCCTACAATGAGCAGTTCTTC. This translates into CASSQYDGGEGSYNEQFF. The chain recombines TRBV4-3 with TRBJ2-1; 7 positions match TRBD2. The CDR3 is 18 residues long. Germline CDR1 and CDR2: LGHNA and YSLEER. With V trimmed by 2 bases and J by 1 base, 11 bases remained unmatched.